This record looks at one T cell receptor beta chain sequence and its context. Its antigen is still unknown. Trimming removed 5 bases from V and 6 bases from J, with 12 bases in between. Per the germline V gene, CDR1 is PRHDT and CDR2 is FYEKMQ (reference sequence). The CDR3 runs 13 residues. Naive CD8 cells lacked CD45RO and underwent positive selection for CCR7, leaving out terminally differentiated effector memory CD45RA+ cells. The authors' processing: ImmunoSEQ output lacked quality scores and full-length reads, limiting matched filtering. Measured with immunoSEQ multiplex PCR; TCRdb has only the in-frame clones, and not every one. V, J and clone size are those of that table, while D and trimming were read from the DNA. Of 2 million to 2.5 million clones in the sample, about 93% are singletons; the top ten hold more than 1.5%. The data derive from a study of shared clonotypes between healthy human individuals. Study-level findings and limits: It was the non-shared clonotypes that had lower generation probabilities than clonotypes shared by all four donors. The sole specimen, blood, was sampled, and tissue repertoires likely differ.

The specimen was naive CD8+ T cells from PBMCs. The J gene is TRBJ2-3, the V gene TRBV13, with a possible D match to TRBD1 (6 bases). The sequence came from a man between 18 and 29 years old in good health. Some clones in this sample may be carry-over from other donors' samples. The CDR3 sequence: CASSPGDLDTQYF. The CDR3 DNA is TGTGCCAGCAGCCCAGGGGACCTTGATACGCAGTATTTT. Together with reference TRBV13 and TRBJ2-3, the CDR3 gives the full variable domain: AAGVIQSPRHLIKEKRETATLKCYPIPRHDTVYWYQQGPGQDPQFLISFYEKMQSDKGSIPDRFSAQQFSDYHSELNMSSLELGDSALYFCASSPGDLDTQYFGPGTRLTVL.